One and the same sample provided the 32 T cell receptor beta chains below, sequenced in a study of human T cells and chemical hapten exposure. TCRdb processed the RACE reads anew with MiXCR; each CDR3 protein has one entry. The sample shows about 80,000 distinct CDR3 sequences, roughly 10% of them seen only once. Regarding time point: patch test 2, 6 weeks after DPC sensitization. Treatment here: therapeutic diphenylcyclopropenone sensitization with weekly scalp DPC. Sequencing was performed on whole blood, taken in connection with sensitization to the hapten diphenylcyclopropenone (DPC). The receptors were gathered from a woman in her 30s with alopecia areata. Some clones in this sample may be carry-over from other donors' samples.

At least ten counts were recorded for this clonotype. V is TRBV20-1 and J is TRBJ1-6; 11 bases are a match to TRBD1. The CDR3 covers 15 residues. Germline V gene lookup returns CDR1 DFQATT and CDR2 SNEGSKA (reference sequence). After removal of 1 base from V and 6 bases from J, the junction contained 2 bases not matched to a gene. CDR3 sequence (DNA): TGCAGTGCTAGAGGGACAGGGGGCCTTAATTCACCCCTCCACTTT. Amino acids: CSARGTGGLNSPLHF.

At least ten counts were recorded for this clonotype. The rearrangement joins TRBV12-3 or TRBV12-4 to TRBJ1-2, with D possibly TRBD1 on 6 matching bases. The CDR3 covers 16 residues. The V gene lost 5 bases and the J gene lost 7 bases, with 23 bases spanning the gap. The CDR3 DNA follows: TGTGCCAGCAGTCCCGCCGATGTACAGGGACGGCGTGGCTACACCTTC. Translated, it gives CASSPADVQGRRGYTF.

Many counts were recorded for this clonotype. V is TRBV29-1 and J is TRBJ1-1; D perhaps matches TRBD1 (5 bases). The CDR3 has 15 amino acids. V lost 3 bases to trimming and J lost 2 bases, with 16 bases between them. The germline CDR1 and CDR2 sequences are SQVTM and ANQGSEA. DNA for the CDR3: TGCAGCGTTGAGGGGGGACCAGAAGGAAACACTGAAGCTTTCTTT. Translating gives CSVEGGPEGNTEAFF.

This clonotype has a handful of counts. J is TRBJ1-2 and V is TRBV28; D uncertain. V lost 10 bases to trimming and J lost 7 bases, with 25 bases between them. This CDR3 region has 15 residues. Germline V gene sequence: CDR1 MDHEN, CDR2 SYDVKM. The CDR3 reads CATRDTEGAFTGYTF. CDR3 in DNA: TGTGCCACCCGTGATACTGAGGGCGCCTTTACTGGCTACACCTTC.

The chain links TRBV5-1 to TRBJ2-7, with 8 bases fitting TRBD1. Germline CDR1 SGHRS, CDR2 YFSETQ. The CDR3 sequence is 15 residues long. With 1 base clipped from V and 6 bases from J, the junction kept 9 bases outside the gene matches. CDR3 loop: CASSLFETGVREQYF. In nucleotides, the CDR3 is TGCGCCAGCAGCTTGTTCGAGACAGGGGTCCGCGAGCAGTACTTC.

The chain uses TRBV20-1 and TRBJ2-2, with D possibly called TRBD1 or TRBD2 (5 bases each). The CDR3 has 16 residues. Germline V lookup: CDR1 DFQATT, CDR2 SNEGSKA (reference sequence). Trimming shortened V by 0 bases and J by 2 bases, and 13 bases separated the two germline ends. CDR3: CSARDTGAVNTGELFF. CDR3 DNA sequence: TGCAGTGCTAGAGATACCGGGGCGGTCAACACCGGGGAGCTGTTTTTT.

There are many counts of this clonotype. V is TRBV5-8 and J is TRBJ1-2; D remains ambiguous. Trimming removed 0 bases from V and 5 bases from J, with 5 bases in between. This CDR3 comprises 12 residues. CDR1 and CDR2 from the germline V gene are SGHTS and YDEGEE. CDR3 sequence (DNA): TGTGCCAGCAGCTTGGCGGGTTATGGCTACACCTTC. Translated, it gives CASSLAGYGYTF.

This clonotype was counted many times. The rearrangement uses TRBV20-1 and TRBJ2-7, with a possible D match to TRBD2 (5 bases). This CDR3 has 13 residues. Germline loops: CDR1 DFQATT, CDR2 SNEGSKA (reference sequence). Trimming shortened V by 6 bases and J by 2 bases, and 14 bases separated the two germline ends. CDR3 coding DNA: TGCAGTGCCGGTCGAGCGGCGGCCTACGAGCAGTACTTC. Its translation is CSAGRAAAYEQYF.

The chain employs TRBV5-4 and TRBJ2-1; D is perhaps TRBD2 (5 bases). Germline CDR1 and CDR2: SGHNT and YYREEE (reference sequence). This CDR3 has 12 amino acids. V was trimmed by 0 bases and J by 11 bases, leaving 9 bases between them. The CDR3 spells CASSLDPGKQFF. DNA for the CDR3: TGTGCCAGCAGCTTGGATCCGGGAAAGCAGTTCTTC. Based on the CDR3 plus reference TRBV5-4 and TRBJ2-1, the full variable domain is ETGVTQSPTHLIKTRGQQVTLRCSSQSGHNTVSWYQQALGQGPQFIFQYYREEENGRGNFPPRFSGLQFPNYSSELNVNALELDDSALYLCASSLDPGKQFFGPGTRLTVL.

This clonotype came up many times. V is TRBV7-9 and J is TRBJ1-2, with D perhaps TRBD1 (6 bases). This CDR3 contains 12 residues. Looked up from germline, CDR1 is SEHNR and CDR2 is FQNEAQ (reference sequence). V was cut by 5 bases and J by 3 bases, with 7 bases left in between. Here the CDR3 reads CASSRQDYGYTF. CDR3 nucleotide sequence: TGTGCCAGCAGCCGACAGGACTATGGCTACACCTTC.

This chain joins TRBV28 and TRBJ1-1; TRBD1 matches 7 bases. In germline, CDR1 is MDHEN, CDR2 SYDVKM. This CDR3 comprises 13 residues. Trimming at V came to 6 bases and at J to 7 bases, leaving 8 bases not matched to a gene. The CDR3 nucleotides are TGTGCCAGCAGCCGAGGGACAGAGGATGAAGCTTTCTTT. This gives the protein CASSRGTEDEAFF.

The V gene is TRBV29-1, the J gene TRBJ1-5; D ambiguous. V gave up 7 bases and J gave up 0 bases, with 13 bases separating them. This CDR3 spans 14 amino acids. In germline, CDR1 is SQVTM, CDR2 ANQGSEA. The CDR3 reads CSARHGDSNQPQHF. For the CDR3, the DNA is TGCAGCGCCCGACATGGGGATAGCAATCAGCCCCAGCATTTT.

This clonotype was detected a few times. The V gene is TRBV18, the J gene TRBJ2-5; no definite D call. Germline values: CDR1 KGHSH, CDR2 LQKENI. The V end was cut by 6 bases, the J end by 4 bases, with 9 bases between. This CDR3 has 12 residues. DNA for the CDR3: TGTGCCAGCTCCCTACGCGGAGAGACCCAGTACTTC. Protein sequence: CASSLRGETQYF.

This clonotype came up many times. The rearrangement links TRBV7-2 to TRBJ2-6, with TRBD1 matching over 7 bases. The germline gives CDR1 SGHTA, CDR2 FQGNSA. This CDR3 is built from 17 residues. V trimming: 4 bases; J trimming: 0 bases; junction bases outside the gene matches: 6. The CDR3 DNA follows: TGTGCCAGCAGCTCCGGACAGGTTCTCTCTGGGGCCAACGTCCTGACTTTC. Translating gives CASSSGQVLSGANVLTF. The full variable domain, in which reference TRBV7-2 and TRBJ2-6 provide the parts outside the CDR3, is GAGVSQSPSNKVTEKGKDVELRCDPISGHTALYWYRQSLGQGLEFLIYFQGNSAPDKSGLPSDRFSAERTGGSVSTLTIQRTQQEDSAVYLCASSSGQVLSGANVLTFGAGSRLTVL.

This clonotype was seen only a few times. This rearrangement joins TRBV4-3 to TRBJ1-3; no reliable D call. The V end was cut by 2 bases, the J end by 1 base, with 9 bases between. Germline V gene data show CDR1 as LGHNA and CDR2 as YSLEER. The length of the CDR3 is 15 residues. The CDR3 is CASSQQRVSGNTIYF. The CDR3 DNA reads TGCGCCAGCAGCCAACAGAGGGTTTCTGGAAACACCATATATTTT.

This clonotype was detected a few times. The chain combines TRBV5-4 with TRBJ2-3; D is perhaps TRBD1 or TRBD2 (5 bases each). V gave up 4 bases and J gave up 1 base, with 16 bases separating them. The germline CDR1 and CDR2 sequences are SGHNT and YYREEE (reference sequence). The CDR3 spans 16 residues. The CDR3 loop is CASSPGTLRGTDTQYF. In nucleotides, the CDR3 is TGTGCCAGCAGCCCGGGGACCCTTCGGGGCACAGATACGCAGTATTTT.

This clonotype was seen at least ten times. The rearrangement joins TRBV4-2 to TRBJ1-5; D is unresolved. Trimming took off 3 bases at V and 3 bases at J, with 9 bases between the two ends. The germline gives CDR1 LGHNA, CDR2 YNFKEQ. There are 14 residues in the CDR3. The CDR3 region is CASSHPGTNQPQHF. In DNA form, the CDR3 reads TGTGCCAGCAGCCATCCAGGCACCAATCAGCCCCAGCATTTT.

The table lists this clonotype with many counts. This chain joins TRBV20-1 and TRBJ2-7, with 8 nucleotides matching TRBD1. This CDR3 has 15 amino acids. Per the germline V gene, CDR1 is DFQATT and CDR2 is SNEGSKA (reference sequence). V gave up 5 bases and J gave up 3 bases; unmatched junction bases: 12. The CDR3 here is CSARMGQELFYEQYF. DNA for the CDR3: TGCAGTGCTCGGATGGGACAGGAGCTTTTCTACGAGCAGTACTTC.

This clonotype has a count of ten or more. The rearrangement joins TRBV13 to TRBJ1-1; tentatively, D is TRBD1 (5 bases). V was cut by 4 bases and J by 6 bases, with 12 bases left in between. The CDR3 loop spans 13 amino acids. CDR1 is PRHDT, CDR2 FYEKMQ, per germline (reference sequence). CDR3: CASSSRRDPEAFF. Here the CDR3 DNA reads TGTGCCAGCAGCTCACGACGGGACCCTGAAGCTTTCTTT. The full variable domain, rest sourced from reference TRBV13 and TRBJ1-1, is AAGVIQSPRHLIKEKRETATLKCYPIPRHDTVYWYQQGPGQDPQFLISFYEKMQSDKGSIPDRFSAQQFSDYHSELNMSSLELGDSALYFCASSSRRDPEAFFGQGTRLTVV.

The genes are TRBV7-2 and TRBJ2-7; D is ambiguous. The germline V gene has CDR1 SGHTA and CDR2 FQGNSA. The germline V and J ends were trimmed by 5 bases and 2 bases, with 10 bases remaining between them. CDR3 length equals 13 residues. CDR3 amino acids: CASSPQVTYEQYF. CDR3 bases: TGTGCCAGCAGCCCTCAGGTTACCTACGAGCAGTACTTC.

This clonotype has more than one count but fewer than ten. V and J are TRBV20-1 and TRBJ2-1; no definite D call. Looked up from germline, CDR1 is DFQATT and CDR2 is SNEGSKA (reference sequence). Trimming took off 6 bases at V and 6 bases at J, with 12 bases between the two ends. The CDR3 has 12 amino acids. CDR3 region: CSAESSANEQFF. In DNA form, the CDR3 reads TGCAGTGCCGAATCGTCCGCCAATGAGCAGTTCTTC.

V is TRBV7-7 and J is TRBJ2-2; no firm D call. Germline V gene sequence: CDR1 SSHAT, CDR2 FNYEAQ (reference sequence). The CDR3 consists of 15 residues. The germline V and J ends were trimmed by 1 base and 0 bases, with 6 bases remaining between them. The chain's CDR3 is CASSLGSPNTGELFF. CDR3 coding DNA: TGTGCCAGCAGCTTAGGGTCCCCGAACACCGGGGAGCTGTTTTTT.

At least ten counts were recorded for this clonotype. The gene calls are TRBV20-1 and TRBJ1-5; perhaps TRBD1 as D (6 bases). The germline gives CDR1 DFQATT, CDR2 SNEGSKA (reference sequence). The CDR3 is made up of 15 amino acids. V was shortened by 0 bases and J by 4 bases, with 13 bases between the two germline ends. DNA of the CDR3: TGCAGTGCTAGAGATATACAGGGTGGTAATCAGCCCCAGCATTTT. This codes for CSARDIQGGNQPQHF.

This clonotype was counted ten times or more. The chain carries TRBV30 and TRBJ2-3; D is uncertain. Trimming cost V 3 bases and J 0 bases, with 4 bases left between them. CDR1 is GTSNPN, CDR2 SVGIG, per germline (reference sequence). The CDR3 runs 12 residues. The CDR3 here is CAWSVSTDTQYF. For the CDR3, the DNA is TGTGCCTGGAGCGTAAGCACAGATACGCAGTATTTT.

There are many counts of this clonotype. The chain carries TRBV6-2 or TRBV6-3 and TRBJ1-6; maybe TRBD1 (5 bases). CDR1 is MNHEY, CDR2 SVGEGT, per germline. This CDR3 is 13 amino acids long. The V end was cut by 6 bases, the J end by 8 bases, with 11 bases between. The CDR3 DNA is TGTGCCAGCAGACCTACCAGGGATTCACCCCTCCACTTT. Residues: CASRPTRDSPLHF.

This clonotype was detected only once. The chain recombines TRBV3-1 with TRBJ1-2; D remains ambiguous. Germline CDR1 LGHDT, CDR2 YNNKEL (reference sequence). The CDR3 totals 13 residues. Trimming took off 2 bases at V and 2 bases at J, with 6 bases between the two ends. CDR3 coding DNA: TGTGCCAGCAGCCAAAATATGAACTATGGCTACACCTTC. It encodes CASSQNMNYGYTF. Supplemented by reference TRBV3-1 and TRBJ1-2, the full variable domain reads DTAVSQTPKYLVTQMGNDKSIKCEQNLGHDTMYWYKQDSKKFLKIMFSYNNKELIINETVPNRFSPKSPDKAHLNLHINSLELGDSAVYFCASSQNMNYGYTFGSGTRLTVV.

Ten or more counts support this clonotype. V gene TRBV5-1 combines with J gene TRBJ2-7; 9 bases are a match to TRBD1. V was pared by 2 bases and J by 4 bases, with 7 bases of the junction left unmatched. This CDR3 spans 15 amino acids. Germline lookup yields CDR1 SGHRS and CDR2 YFSETQ. This CDR3 reads CASSLSQGAGYEQYF. DNA for the CDR3: TGCGCCAGCAGCTTATCACAGGGGGCCGGATACGAGCAGTACTTC. Full variable domain (missing parts from reference TRBV5-1 and TRBJ2-7): KAGVTQTPRYLIKTRGQQVTLSCSPISGHRSVSWYQQTPGQGLQFLFEYFSETQRNKGNFPGRFSGRQFSNSRSEMNVSTLELGDSALYLCASSLSQGAGYEQYFGPGTRLTVT.

The V call is TRBV28, the J call TRBJ1-2; a weak D match, TRBD1 (5 bases). Germline CDR1 reads MDHEN; CDR2 reads SYDVKM. This CDR3 has 13 amino acids. V gave up 5 bases and J gave up 4 bases, with 11 bases separating them. This CDR3 reads CASSDRQSYGYTF. CDR3 sequence (DNA): TGTGCCAGCAGTGACCGACAGTCCTATGGCTACACCTTC.

A remark on this clonotype: This may stem from a read error, because a much larger clone lies one nucleotide away. The CDR3 is CASSRTGAGYNEQSF. The CDR3 region has the DNA TGTGCCAGCAGCCGGACTGGCGCGGGTTACAATGAGCAGTCCTTC. V usage is TRBV7-2 and J usage is TRBJ2-1; D perhaps matches TRBD2 (5 bases). CDR3 length: 15 residues. The germline CDR1 and CDR2 sequences are SGHTA and FQGNSA.

This chain joins TRBV19 and TRBJ1-5, with D possibly TRBD1 on 6 matching bases. V lost 5 bases, J lost 6 bases, and 14 bases lay in between. There are 14 residues in the CDR3. Germline CDR1 is LNHDA and CDR2 is SQIVND (reference sequence). CDR3 sequence: CASSSDRFGQPQHF. The CDR3, as DNA: TGTGCCAGTAGTTCCGACAGGTTCGGTCAGCCCCAGCATTTT.

On this clonotype: This clone may be a read error of a much larger clone one base away. This sequence joins TRBV3-1 and TRBJ2-3; 11 nucleotides align to TRBD2. The V gene's germline CDR1 is LGHDT and CDR2 YNNKEL (reference sequence). The CDR3 loop spans 17 amino acids. The CDR3 here is CASSPRGLAGGVDSQYF. CDR3 DNA sequence: TGTGCCAGCAGCCCCCGAGGGCTAGCGGGGGGTGTAGATTCGCAGTATTTT.

To note about this clonotype: A read error may be the cause here, since a much bigger clone is one base away. This chain joins TRBV24-1 and TRBJ2-3; 10 bases are shared with TRBD1. The closer fit of TRBJ1-5 to the DNA end suggests the J call may be wrong. From germline, CDR1 is KGHDR and CDR2 SFDVKD. CDR3 length: 14 amino acids. The CDR3 is CATKTGQGTDTQHF. For the CDR3, the DNA is TGTGCCACCAAAACGGGACAGGGGACAGATACGCAGCATTTT.